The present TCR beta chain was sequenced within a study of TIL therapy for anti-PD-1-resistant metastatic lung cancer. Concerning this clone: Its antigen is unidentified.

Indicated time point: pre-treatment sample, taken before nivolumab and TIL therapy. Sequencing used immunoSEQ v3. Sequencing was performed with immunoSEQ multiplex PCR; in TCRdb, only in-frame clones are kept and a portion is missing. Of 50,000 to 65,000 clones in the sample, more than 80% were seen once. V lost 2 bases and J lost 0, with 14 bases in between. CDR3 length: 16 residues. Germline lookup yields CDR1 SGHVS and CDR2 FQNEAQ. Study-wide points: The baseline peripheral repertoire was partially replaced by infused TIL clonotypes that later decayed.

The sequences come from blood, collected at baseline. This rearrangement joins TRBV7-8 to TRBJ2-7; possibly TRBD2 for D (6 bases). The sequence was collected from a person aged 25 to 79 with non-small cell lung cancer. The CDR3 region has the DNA TGTGCCAGCAGCTTATATAGCGGTGAATACTCCTACGAGCAGTACTTC. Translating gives CASSLYSGEYSYEQYF.